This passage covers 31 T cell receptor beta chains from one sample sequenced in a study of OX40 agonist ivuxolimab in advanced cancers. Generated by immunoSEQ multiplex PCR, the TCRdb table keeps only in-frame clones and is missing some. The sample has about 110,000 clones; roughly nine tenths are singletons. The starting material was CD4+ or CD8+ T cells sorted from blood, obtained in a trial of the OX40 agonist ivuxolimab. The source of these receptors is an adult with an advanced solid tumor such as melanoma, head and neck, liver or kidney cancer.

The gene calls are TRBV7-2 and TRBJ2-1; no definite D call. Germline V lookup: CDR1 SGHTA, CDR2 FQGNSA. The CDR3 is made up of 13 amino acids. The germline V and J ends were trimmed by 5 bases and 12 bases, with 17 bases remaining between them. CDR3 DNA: TGTGCCAGCAGCCCAGACTCACCTAAACGGCAGTTCTTC. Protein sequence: CASSPDSPKRQFF.

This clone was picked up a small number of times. CDR3 coding DNA: TGTGCCAGCAGCTCCGCGGGACAGGGGTTCGGCTACACCTTC. This sequence encodes CASSSAGQGFGYTF. The chain joins TRBV5-4 to TRBJ1-2, with 10 bases aligning to TRBD1. Germline V gene sequence: CDR1 SGHNT, CDR2 YYREEE (reference sequence). The CDR3 runs to 14 residues. Trimming cost V 3 bases and J 8 bases; bases outside gene matches: 7.

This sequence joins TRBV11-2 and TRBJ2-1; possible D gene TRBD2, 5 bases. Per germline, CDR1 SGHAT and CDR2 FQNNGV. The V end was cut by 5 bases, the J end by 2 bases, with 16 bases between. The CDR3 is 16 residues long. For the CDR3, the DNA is TGTGCCAGCAGCCGGGGATCCGGTTCGGCCTACAATGAGCAGTTCTTC. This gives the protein CASSRGSGSAYNEQFF.

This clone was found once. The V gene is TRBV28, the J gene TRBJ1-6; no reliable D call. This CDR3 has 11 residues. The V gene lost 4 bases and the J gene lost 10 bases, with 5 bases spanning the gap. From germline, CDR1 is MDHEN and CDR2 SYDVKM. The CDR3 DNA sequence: TGTGCCAGCAGTTACGACTCACCCCTCCACTTT. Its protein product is CASSYDSPLHF.

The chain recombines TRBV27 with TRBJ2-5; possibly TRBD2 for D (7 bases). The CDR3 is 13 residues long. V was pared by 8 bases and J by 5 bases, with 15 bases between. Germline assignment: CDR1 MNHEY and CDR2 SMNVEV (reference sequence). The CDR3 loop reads CASGGGHRETQYF. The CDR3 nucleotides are TGTGCCAGCGGGGGGGGCCATCGGGAGACCCAGTACTTC.

In DNA form, the CDR3 reads TGCGCCAGCTCCAGATGGACTAGTGGTATCAATGAGCAGTTCTTC. Amino acids: CASSRWTSGINEQFF. J is TRBJ2-1 and V is TRBV5-1; 7 bases are shared with TRBD2. The V and J ends lost 7 bases and 6 bases, in that order; junction bases with no gene match: 13. The germline V gene encodes CDR1 SGHRS and CDR2 YFSETQ. The CDR3 has 15 amino acids. The full variable domain, completed using reference TRBV5-1 and TRBJ2-1, is KAGVTQTPRYLIKTRGQQVTLSCSPISGHRSVSWYQQTPGQGLQFLFEYFSETQRNKGNFPGRFSGRQFSNSRSEMNVSTLELGDSALYLCASSRWTSGINEQFFGPGTRLTVL.

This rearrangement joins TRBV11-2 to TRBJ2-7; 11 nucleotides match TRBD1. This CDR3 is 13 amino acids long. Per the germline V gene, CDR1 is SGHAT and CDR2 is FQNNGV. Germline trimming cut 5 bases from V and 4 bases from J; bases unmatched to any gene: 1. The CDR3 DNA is TGTGCCAGCAGCGGACAGGGGGCTTACGAGCAGTACTTC. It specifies CASSGQGAYEQYF.

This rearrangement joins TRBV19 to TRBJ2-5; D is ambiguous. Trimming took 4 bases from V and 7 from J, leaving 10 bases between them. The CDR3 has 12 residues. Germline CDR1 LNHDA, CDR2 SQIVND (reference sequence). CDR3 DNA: TGTGCCAGTAGTACCCTCCAGTCGACCCAGTACTTC. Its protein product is CASSTLQSTQYF.

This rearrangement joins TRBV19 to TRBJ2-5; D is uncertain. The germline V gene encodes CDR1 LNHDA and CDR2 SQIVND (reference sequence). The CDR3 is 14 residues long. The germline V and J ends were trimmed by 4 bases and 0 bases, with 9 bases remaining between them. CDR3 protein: CASSNGRNQETQYF. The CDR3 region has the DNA TGTGCCAGTAGTAACGGACGGAACCAAGAGACCCAGTACTTC.

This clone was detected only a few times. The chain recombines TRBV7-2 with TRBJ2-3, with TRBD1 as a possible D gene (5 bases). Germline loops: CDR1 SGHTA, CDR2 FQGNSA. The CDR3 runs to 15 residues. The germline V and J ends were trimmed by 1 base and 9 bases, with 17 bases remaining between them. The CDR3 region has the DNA TGTGCCAGCAGCTTAGAAAATATTTGGGGCTACACGCAGTATTTT. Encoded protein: CASSLENIWGYTQYF.

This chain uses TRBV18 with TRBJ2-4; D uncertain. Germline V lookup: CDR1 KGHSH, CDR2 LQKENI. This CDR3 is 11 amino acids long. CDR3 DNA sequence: TGTGACTCGCTAGCCAAAAACATTCAGTACTTC. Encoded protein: CDSLAKNIQYF.

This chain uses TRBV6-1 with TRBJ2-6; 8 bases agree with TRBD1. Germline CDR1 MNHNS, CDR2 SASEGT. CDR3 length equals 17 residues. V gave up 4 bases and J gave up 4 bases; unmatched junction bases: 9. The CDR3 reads CASSGIQGAQGANVLTF. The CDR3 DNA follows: TGTGCCAGCAGTGGGATTCAGGGGGCGCAAGGGGCCAACGTCCTGACTTTC.

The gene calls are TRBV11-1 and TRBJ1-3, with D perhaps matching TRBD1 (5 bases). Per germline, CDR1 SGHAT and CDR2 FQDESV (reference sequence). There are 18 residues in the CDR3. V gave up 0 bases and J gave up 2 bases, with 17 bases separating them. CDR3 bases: TGTGCCAGCAGCTTAGCTCGGGACCCACCGCTTACTGGAAACACCATATATTTT. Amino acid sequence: CASSLARDPPLTGNTIYF.

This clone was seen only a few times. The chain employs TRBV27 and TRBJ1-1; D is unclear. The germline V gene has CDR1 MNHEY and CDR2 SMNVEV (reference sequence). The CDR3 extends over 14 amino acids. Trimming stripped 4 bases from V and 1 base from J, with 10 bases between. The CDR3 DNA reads TGTGCCAGCAGTTCCCATCCAAGGAACACTGAAGCTTTCTTT. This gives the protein CASSSHPRNTEAFF.

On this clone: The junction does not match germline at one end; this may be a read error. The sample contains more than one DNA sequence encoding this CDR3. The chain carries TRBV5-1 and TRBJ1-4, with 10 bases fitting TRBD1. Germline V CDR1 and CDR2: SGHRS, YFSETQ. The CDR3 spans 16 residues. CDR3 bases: TGCGCCAGCAGCTTGGGGACCGGGACAGGGGATGAAAAACTGTTTTTC. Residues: CASSLGTGTGDEKLFF.

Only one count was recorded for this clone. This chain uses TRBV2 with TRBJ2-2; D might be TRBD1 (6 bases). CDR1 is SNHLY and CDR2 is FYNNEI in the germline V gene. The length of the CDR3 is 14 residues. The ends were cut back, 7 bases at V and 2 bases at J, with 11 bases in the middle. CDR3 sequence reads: CASIRGQNTGELFF. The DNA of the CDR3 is TGTGCCAGCATTCGGGGACAAAACACCGGGGAGCTGTTTTTT.

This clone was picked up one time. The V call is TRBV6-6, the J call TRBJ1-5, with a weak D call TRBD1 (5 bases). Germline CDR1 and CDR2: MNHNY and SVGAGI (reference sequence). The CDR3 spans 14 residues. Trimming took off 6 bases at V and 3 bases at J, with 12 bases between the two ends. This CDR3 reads CASRQGQHNQPQHF. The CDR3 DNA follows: TGTGCCAGCAGGCAAGGACAACACAATCAGCCCCAGCATTTT.

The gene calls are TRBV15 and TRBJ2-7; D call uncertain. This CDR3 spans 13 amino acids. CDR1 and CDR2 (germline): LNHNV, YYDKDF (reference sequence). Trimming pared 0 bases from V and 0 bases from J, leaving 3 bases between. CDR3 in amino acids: CATSRDFSYEQYF. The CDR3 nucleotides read TGTGCCACCAGCAGAGATTTCTCCTACGAGCAGTACTTC.

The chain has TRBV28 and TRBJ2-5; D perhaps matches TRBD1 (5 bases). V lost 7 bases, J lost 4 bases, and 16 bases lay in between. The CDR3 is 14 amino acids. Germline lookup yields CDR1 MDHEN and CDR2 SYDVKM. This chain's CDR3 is CASKLTARAETQYF. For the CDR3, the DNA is TGTGCCAGCAAACTGACAGCCAGAGCAGAGACCCAGTACTTC.

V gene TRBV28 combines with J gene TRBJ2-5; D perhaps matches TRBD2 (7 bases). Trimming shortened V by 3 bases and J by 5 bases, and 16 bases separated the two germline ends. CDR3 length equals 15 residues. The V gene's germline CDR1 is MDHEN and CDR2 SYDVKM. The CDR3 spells CASSLTGGYGETQYF. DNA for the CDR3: TGTGCCAGCAGTTTGACGGGGGGCTACGGGGAGACCCAGTACTTC. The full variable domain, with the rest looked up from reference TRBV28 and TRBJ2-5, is DVKVTQSSRYLVKRTGEKVFLECVQDMDHENMFWYRQDPGLGLRLIYFSYDVKMKEKGDIPEGYSVSREKKERFSLILESASTNQTSMYLCASSLTGGYGETQYFGPGTRLLVL.

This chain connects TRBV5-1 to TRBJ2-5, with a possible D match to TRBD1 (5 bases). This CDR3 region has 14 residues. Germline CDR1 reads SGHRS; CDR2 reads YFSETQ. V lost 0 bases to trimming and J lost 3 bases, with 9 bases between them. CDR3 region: CASSLGQSEETQYF. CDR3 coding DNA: TGCGCCAGCAGCTTGGGACAGAGTGAAGAGACCCAGTACTTC.

The CDR3 DNA reads as TGTGCCAGCAGACTGGACAGGGGCGTGACCGGGGAGCTGTTTTTT. Translating gives CASRLDRGVTGELFF. The chain links TRBV6-5 to TRBJ2-2; 9 bases match TRBD1. The CDR3 runs to 15 residues. After removal of 6 bases from V and 5 bases from J, the junction contained 7 bases not matched to a gene. CDR1 MNHEY and CDR2 SVGAGI come from the germline V gene.

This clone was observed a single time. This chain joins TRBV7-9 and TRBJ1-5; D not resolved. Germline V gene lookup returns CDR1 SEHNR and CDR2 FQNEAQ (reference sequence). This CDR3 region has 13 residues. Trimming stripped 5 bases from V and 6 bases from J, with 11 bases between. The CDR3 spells CASSPQEAQPQHF. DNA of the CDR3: TGTGCCAGCAGCCCTCAGGAGGCTCAGCCCCAGCATTTT.

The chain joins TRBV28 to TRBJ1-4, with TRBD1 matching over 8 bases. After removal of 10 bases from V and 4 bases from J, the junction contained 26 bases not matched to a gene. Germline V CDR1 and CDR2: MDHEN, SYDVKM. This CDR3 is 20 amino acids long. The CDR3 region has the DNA TGTGCCACAACCCGTTTATTAGGACAGGGCGTTGGGTCGGGTAATGAAAAACTGTTTTTT. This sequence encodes CATTRLLGQGVGSGNEKLFF.

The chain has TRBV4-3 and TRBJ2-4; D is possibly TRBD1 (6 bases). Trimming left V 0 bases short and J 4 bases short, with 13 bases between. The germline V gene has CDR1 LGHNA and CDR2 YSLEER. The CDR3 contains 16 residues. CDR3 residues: CASSQEDSGVKNIQYF. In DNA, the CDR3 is TGCGCCAGCAGCCAAGAGGATTCAGGGGTAAAAAACATTCAGTACTTC.

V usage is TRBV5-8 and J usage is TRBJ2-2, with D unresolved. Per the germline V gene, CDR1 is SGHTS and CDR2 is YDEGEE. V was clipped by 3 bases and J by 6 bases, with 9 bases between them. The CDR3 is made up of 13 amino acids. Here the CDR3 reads CASSSPTAGELFF. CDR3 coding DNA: TGTGCCAGCAGCTCCCCTACAGCCGGGGAGCTGTTTTTT.

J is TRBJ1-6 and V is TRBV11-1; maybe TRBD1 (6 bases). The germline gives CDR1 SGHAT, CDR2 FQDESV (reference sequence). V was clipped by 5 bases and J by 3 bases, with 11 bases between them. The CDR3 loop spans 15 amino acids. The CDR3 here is CASSDPGDYNSPLHF. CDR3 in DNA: TGTGCCAGCAGCGATCCAGGGGACTATAATTCACCCCTCCACTTT. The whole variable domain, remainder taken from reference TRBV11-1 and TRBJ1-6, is EAEVAQSPRYKITEKSQAVAFWCDPISGHATLYWYRQILGQGPELLVQFQDESVVDDSQLPKDRFSAERLKGVDSTLKIQPAELGDSAMYLCASSDPGDYNSPLHFGNGTRLTVT.

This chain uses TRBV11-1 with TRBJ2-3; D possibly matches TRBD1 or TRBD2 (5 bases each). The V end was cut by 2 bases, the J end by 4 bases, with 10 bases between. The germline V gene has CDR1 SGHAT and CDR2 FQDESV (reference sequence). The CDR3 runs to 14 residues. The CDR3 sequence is CASSLWGIADTQYF. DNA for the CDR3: TGTGCCAGCAGCTTATGGGGGATAGCAGATACGCAGTATTTT.

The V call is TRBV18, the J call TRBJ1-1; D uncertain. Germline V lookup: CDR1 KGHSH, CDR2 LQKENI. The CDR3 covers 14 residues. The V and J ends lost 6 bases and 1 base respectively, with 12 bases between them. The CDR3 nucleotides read TGTGCCAGCTCGGCCCTCGAGGGGAACACTGAAGCTTTCTTT. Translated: CASSALEGNTEAFF.

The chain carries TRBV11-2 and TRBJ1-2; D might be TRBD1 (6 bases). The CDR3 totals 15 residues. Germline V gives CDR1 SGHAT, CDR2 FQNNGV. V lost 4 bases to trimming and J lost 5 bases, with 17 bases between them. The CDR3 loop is CASSSQVDSFYGYTF. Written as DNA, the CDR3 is TGTGCCAGCAGCTCTCAGGTGGACAGCTTTTATGGCTACACCTTC. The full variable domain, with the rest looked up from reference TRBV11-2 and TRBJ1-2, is EAGVAQSPRYKIIEKRQSVAFWCNPISGHATLYWYQQILGQGPKLLIQFQNNGVVDDSQLPKDRFSAERLKGVDSTLKIQPAKLEDSAVYLCASSSQVDSFYGYTFGSGTRLTVV.

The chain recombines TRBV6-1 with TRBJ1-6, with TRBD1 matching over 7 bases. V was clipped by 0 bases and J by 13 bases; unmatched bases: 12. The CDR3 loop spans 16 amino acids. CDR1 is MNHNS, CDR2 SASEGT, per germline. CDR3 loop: CASSEAVDRGRGPLHF. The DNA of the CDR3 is TGTGCCAGCAGTGAAGCCGTGGATAGGGGGCGCGGGCCCCTCCACTTT.